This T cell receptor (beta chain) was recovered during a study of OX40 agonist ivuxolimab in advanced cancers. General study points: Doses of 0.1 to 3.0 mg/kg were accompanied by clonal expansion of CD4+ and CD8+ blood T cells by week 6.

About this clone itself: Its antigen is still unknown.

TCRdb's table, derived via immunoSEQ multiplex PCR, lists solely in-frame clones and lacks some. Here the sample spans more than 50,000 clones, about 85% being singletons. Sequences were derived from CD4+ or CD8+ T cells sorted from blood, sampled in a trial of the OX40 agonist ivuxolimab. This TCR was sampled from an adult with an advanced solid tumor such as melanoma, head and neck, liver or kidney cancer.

The CDR3 is CASSNRPLSTDTQYF. CDR3 sequence (DNA): TGTGCCAGCAGCAACCGACCGTTGAGCACAGATACGCAGTATTTT. The rearrangement uses TRBV7-3 and TRBJ2-3, with D unresolved. The ends were cut back, 5 bases at V and 0 bases at J, with 12 bases in the middle. CDR1 and CDR2 (germline): SGHTA, FQGTGA. The CDR3 has 15 amino acids.